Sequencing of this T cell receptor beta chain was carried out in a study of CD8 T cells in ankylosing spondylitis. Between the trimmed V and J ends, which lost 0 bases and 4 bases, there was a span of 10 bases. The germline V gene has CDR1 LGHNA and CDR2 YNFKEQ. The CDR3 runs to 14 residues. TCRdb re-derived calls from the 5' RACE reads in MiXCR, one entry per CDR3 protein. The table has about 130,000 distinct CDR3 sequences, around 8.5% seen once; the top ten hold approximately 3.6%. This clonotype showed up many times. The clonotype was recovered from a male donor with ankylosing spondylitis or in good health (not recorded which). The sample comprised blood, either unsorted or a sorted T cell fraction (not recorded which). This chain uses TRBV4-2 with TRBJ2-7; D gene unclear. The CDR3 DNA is TGTGCCAGCAGCCAAGATTGGCAAGATTACGAGCAGTACTTC. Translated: CASSQDWQDYEQYF.